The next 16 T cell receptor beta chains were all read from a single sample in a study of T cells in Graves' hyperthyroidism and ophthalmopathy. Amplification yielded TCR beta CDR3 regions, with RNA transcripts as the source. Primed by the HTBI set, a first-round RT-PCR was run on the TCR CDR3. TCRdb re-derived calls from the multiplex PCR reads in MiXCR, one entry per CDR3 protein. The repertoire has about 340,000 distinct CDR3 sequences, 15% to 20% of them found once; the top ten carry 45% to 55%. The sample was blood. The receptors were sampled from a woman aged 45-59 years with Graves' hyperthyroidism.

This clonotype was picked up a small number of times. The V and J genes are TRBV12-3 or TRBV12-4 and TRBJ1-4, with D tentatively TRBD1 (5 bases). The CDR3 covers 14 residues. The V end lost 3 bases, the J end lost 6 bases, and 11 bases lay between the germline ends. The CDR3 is CASSLGEFDEKLFF. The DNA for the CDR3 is TGTGCCAGCAGTTTGGGGGAATTTGATGAAAAACTGTTTTTT.

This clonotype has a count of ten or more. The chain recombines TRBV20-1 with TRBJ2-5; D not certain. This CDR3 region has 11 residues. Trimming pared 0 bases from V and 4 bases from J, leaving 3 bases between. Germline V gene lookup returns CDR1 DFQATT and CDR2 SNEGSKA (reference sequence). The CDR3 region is CSARDRETQYF. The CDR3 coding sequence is TGCAGTGCTAGAGATCGAGAGACCCAGTACTTC.

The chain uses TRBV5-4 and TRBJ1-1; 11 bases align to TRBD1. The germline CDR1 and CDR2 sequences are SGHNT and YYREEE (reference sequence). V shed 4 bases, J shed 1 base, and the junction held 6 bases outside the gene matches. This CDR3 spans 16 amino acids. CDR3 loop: CASSLGTGGTNTEAFF. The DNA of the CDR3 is TGTGCCAGCAGCCTTGGGACAGGGGGAACGAACACTGAAGCTTTCTTT.

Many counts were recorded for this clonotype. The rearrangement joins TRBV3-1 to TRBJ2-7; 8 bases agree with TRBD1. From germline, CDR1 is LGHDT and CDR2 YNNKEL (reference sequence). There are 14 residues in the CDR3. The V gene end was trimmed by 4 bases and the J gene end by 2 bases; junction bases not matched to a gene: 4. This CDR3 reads CASSLRGPTYEQYF. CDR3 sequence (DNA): TGTGCCAGCAGCCTCAGGGGGCCCACCTACGAGCAGTACTTC.

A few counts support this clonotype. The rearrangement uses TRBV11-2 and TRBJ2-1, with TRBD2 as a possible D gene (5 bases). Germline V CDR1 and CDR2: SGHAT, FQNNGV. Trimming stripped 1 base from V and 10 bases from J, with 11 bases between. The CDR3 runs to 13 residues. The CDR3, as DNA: TGTGCCAGCAGCTTAGCTGGGAGTAAAGAGCAGTTCTTC. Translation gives CASSLAGSKEQFF.

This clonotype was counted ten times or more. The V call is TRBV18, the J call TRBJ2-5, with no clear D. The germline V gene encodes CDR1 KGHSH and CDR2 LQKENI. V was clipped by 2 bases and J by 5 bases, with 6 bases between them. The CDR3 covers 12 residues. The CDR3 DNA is TGTGCCAGCTCACCAAAGAGGGAGACCCAGTACTTC. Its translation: CASSPKRETQYF.

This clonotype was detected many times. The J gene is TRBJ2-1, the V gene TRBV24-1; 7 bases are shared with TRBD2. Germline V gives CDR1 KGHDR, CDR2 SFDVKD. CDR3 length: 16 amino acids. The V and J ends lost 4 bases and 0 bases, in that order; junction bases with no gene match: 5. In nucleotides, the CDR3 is TGTGCCACCAGTGAAGGCCGGGGGGACTCCTACAATGAGCAGTTCTTC. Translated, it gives CATSEGRGDSYNEQFF.

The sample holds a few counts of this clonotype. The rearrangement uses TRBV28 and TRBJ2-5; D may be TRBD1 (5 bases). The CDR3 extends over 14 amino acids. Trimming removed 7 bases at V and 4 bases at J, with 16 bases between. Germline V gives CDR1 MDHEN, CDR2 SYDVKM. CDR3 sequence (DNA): TGTGCCAGCAATACCAGGCAGGGCGTAGAGACCCAGTACTTC. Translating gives CASNTRQGVETQYF.

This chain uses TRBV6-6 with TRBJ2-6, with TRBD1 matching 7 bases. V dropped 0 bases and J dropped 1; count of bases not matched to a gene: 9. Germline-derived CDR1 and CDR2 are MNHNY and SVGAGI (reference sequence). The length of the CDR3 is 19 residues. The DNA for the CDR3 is TGTGCCAGCAGTTACTCGATAGCAGGGGGTGGTTCTGGGGCCAACGTCCTGACTTTC. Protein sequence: CASSYSIAGGGSGANVLTF.

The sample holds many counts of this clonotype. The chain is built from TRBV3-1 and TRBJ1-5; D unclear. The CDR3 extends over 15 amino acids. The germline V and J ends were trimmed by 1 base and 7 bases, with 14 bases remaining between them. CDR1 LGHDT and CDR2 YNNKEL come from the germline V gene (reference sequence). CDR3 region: CASSQGAALGQPQHF. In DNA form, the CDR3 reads TGTGCCAGCAGCCAAGGGGCTGCGCTAGGGCAGCCCCAGCATTTT.

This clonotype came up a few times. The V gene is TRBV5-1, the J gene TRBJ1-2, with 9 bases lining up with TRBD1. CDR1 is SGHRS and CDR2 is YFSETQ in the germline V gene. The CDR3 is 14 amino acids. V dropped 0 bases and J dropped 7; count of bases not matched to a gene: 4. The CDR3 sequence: CASSLDTGGGGYTF. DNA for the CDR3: TGCGCCAGCAGCTTGGATACAGGGGGCGGTGGCTACACCTTC.

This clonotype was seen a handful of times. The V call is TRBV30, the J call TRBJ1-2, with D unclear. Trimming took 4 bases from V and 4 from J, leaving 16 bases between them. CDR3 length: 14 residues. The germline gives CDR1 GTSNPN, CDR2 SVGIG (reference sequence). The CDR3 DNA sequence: TGTGCCTGGACCAACCGGGCCGGCCCCTATGGCTACACCTTC. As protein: CAWTNRAGPYGYTF.

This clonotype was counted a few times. CDR3 residues: CAWSVAREQYF. CDR3 bases: TGTGCCTGGAGTGTAGCCCGGGAGCAGTACTTC. This sequence joins TRBV30 and TRBJ2-7; D is unresolved. Trimming cost V 0 bases and J 7 bases, with 7 bases left between them. The CDR3 has 11 residues. The germline V gene encodes CDR1 GTSNPN and CDR2 SVGIG (reference sequence).

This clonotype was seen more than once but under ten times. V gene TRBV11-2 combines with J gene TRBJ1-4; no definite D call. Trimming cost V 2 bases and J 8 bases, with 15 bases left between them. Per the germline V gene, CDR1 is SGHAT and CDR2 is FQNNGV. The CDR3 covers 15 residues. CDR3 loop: CASSLLGEDREKLFF. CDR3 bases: TGTGCCAGCAGCTTATTAGGAGAGGACCGGGAAAAACTGTTTTTT. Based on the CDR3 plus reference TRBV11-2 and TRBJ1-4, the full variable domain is EAGVAQSPRYKIIEKRQSVAFWCNPISGHATLYWYQQILGQGPKLLIQFQNNGVVDDSQLPKDRFSAERLKGVDSTLKIQPAKLEDSAVYLCASSLLGEDREKLFFGSGTQLSVL.

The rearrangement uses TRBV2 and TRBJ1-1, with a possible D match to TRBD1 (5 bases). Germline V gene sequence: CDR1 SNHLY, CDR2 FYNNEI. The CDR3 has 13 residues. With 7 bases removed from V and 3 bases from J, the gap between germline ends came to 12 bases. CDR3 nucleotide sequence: TGTGCCAGCATGGAGGGACGGGACACTGAAGCTTTCTTT. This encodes CASMEGRDTEAFF.

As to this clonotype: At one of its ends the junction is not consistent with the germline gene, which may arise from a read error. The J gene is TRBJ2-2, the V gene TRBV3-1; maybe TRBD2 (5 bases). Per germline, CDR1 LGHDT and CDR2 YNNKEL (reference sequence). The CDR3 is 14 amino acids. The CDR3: CASSQQLTTGEPFF. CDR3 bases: TGTGCCAGCAGCCAACAACTGACGACCGGGGAGCCGTTTTTT.